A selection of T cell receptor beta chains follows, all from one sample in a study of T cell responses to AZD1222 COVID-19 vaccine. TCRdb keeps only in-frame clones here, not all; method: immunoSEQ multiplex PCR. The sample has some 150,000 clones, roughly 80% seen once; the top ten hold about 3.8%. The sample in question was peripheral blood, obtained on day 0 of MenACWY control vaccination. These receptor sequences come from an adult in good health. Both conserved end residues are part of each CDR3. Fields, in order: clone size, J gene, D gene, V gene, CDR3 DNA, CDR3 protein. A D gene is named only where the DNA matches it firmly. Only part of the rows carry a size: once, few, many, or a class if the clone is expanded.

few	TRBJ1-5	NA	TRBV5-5	TGTGCCAGCAGCCTAGGGACGGTTAGCAATCAGCCCCAGCATTTT	CASSLGTVSNQPQHF
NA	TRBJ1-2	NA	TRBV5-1	TGCGCCAGCAGCTTGGGGGAATCTAACTATGGCTACACCTTC	CASSLGESNYGYTF
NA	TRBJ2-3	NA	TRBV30	TGTGCCTGGAGTGTCGGCCGAGATACGCAGTATTTT	CAWSVGRDTQYF
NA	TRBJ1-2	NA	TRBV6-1	TGTGCCAGCAGTCAAGTCCAGGGACGAGCTCGTACGGGCTACACCTTC	CASSQVQGRARTGYTF
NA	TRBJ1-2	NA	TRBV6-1	TGTGCCAGCAGTGAAGCCACGACAGGCCGGTATGGCTACACCTTC	CASSEATTGRYGYTF
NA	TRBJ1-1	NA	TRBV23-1	TGCCATCCACGGGGGAGACCTGAGAACACTGAAGCTTTCTTT	CHPRGRPENTEAFF
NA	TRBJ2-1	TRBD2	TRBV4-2	TGTGCCAGCAGCCAAGCGGGGCAGCGGGGTGGGTACAATGAGCAGTTCTTC	CASSQAGQRGGYNEQFF
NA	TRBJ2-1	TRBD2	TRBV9	TGTGCCAGCAGCGTAGGTCTAGCGGGGGGGCCCTACAATGAGCAGTTCTTC	CASSVGLAGGPYNEQFF
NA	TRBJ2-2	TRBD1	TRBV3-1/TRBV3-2	TGTGCCAGCAGCTTTACCAGGGGGGGGGAGCTGTTTTTT	CASSFTRGGELFF
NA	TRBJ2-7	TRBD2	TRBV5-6	TGTGCCAGCAGCTTTTTCGGGACTAGCTACGAGCAGTACTTC	CASSFFGTSYEQYF
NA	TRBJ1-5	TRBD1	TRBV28	TGTGCCAGCAGTTTAGGAGGGGGCGGGAGTCAGCCCCAGCATTTT	CASSLGGGGSQPQHF
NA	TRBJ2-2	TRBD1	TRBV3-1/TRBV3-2	TGTGCCAGCAGTCCAGGGGGCGATGTTATCGGGGAGCTGTTTTTT	CASSPGGDVIGELFF
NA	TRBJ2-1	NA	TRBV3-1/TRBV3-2	TGTGCCAGCAGCCAAGCCCCCTCTAGTCGGTCCTACAATGAGCAGTTCTTC	CASSQAPSSRSYNEQFF
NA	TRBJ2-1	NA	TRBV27	TGTGCCAGCAGTTTACGGCGGGATACGTACAATGAGCAGTTCTTC	CASSLRRDTYNEQFF
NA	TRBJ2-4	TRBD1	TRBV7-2	TGTGCCAGCAGCTTCACCGGGACAGAGAACATTCAGTACTTC	CASSFTGTENIQYF
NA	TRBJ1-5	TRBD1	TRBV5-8	TGTGCCAGCAGCCCGACAGGGGGTCTCAATCAGCCCCAGCATTTT	CASSPTGGLNQPQHF
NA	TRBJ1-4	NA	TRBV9	TGTGCCAGCAGCGTAGGGGCGACCTCAACTAATGAAAAACTGTTTTTT	CASSVGATSTNEKLFF
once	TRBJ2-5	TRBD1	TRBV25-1	TGTGCCAGCAGTATGGGACAGGGGTGGGAGACCCAGTACTTC	CASSMGQGWETQYF
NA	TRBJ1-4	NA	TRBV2	TGTGCCAGCAGCTCGGACCGTGTCGGGAAACTGTTTTTT	CASSSDRVGKLFF
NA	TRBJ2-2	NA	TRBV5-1	TGCGCCAGCAGCTCTGGGACTGGCGGGGAGCTGTTTTTT	CASSSGTGGELFF
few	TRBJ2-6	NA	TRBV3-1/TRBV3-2	TGTGCCAGCAGCCAAGTGGGCCGGGCTGGGGCCAACGTCCTGACTTTC	CASSQVGRAGANVLTF
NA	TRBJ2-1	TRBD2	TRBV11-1	TGTGCCAGCAGCTTCCAGAGCGGGGGGTATTATGAGCAGTTCTTC	CASSFQSGGYYEQFF
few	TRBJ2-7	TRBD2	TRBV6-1	TGTGCCAGCAGTGAAGACAGCGGGGGGGCCTACGAGCAGTACTTC	CASSEDSGGAYEQYF
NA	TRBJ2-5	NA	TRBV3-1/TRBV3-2	TGTGCCAGCAGCCAAAACACAGGCAGGGCCCAAGAGACCCAGTACTTC	CASSQNTGRAQETQYF
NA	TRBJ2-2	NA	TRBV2	TGTGCCAGCAGTGAACAGTCTACGGCCACCGGGGAGCTGTTTTTT	CASSEQSTATGELFF
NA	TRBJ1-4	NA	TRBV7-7	TGTGCCAGCAGCTCCGGACAGTTTAATGAAAAACTGTTTTTT	CASSSGQFNEKLFF
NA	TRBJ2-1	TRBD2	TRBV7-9	TGTGCCAGCAGCTTAGACGGGGGGGCCTACAATGAGCAGTTCTTC	CASSLDGGAYNEQFF
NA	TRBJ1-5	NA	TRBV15	TGTGCCACCAGCAGAGACGGGGCACGTCAGCCCCAGCATTTT	CATSRDGARQPQHF
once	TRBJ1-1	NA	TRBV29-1	TGCAGCGTTGACGGGTGGGGAAACACTGAAGCTTTCTTT	CSVDGWGNTEAFF
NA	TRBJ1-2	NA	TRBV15	TGTGCCACCAGGTCTCCGCTGACGGCTAACTATGGCTACACCTTC	CATRSPLTANYGYTF
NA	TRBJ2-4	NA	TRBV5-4	TGTGCCAGCAGCTGGGGGCTAGACATCGCCAAAAACATTCAGTACTTC	CASSWGLDIAKNIQYF
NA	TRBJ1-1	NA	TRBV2	TGTGCCAGCAGGACGGAAAGTATTGGGCACACTGAAGCTTTCTTT	CASRTESIGHTEAFF
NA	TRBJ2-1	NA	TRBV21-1	TGTGCCAGCAGCGTGACTAGCGGGGGGGCGAATGAGCAGTTCTTC	CASSVTSGGANEQFF
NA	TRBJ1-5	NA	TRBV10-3	TGTGCCATCGGTGACATCGAAAGCAATCAGCCCCAGCATTTT	CAIGDIESNQPQHF
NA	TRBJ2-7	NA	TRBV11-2	TGTGCCAGCAGCTCCCAGCAGGCGGCGGGGGCGACCTACGAGCAGTACTTC	CASSSQQAAGATYEQYF
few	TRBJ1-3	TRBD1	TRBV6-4	TGTGCCAGCAGGAGCCGGGACAGGGCTGGAAACACCATATATTTT	CASRSRDRAGNTIYF
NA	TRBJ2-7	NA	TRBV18	TGTGCCAGCTCCCGTGGGGGAAGCTCCTACGAGCAGTACTTC	CASSRGGSSYEQYF
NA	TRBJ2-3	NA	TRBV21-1	TGTGCCAGCAGCAAACATGGGGCAGATACGCAGTATTTT	CASSKHGADTQYF
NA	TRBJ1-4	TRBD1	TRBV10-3	TGTGCCATCAGTGAGTTAAGGGTCGGGACAGGGAGTGAAAAACTGTTTTTT	CAISELRVGTGSEKLFF
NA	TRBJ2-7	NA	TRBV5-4	TGTGCCAGCAGTTCAAAAGTCAGTGACGAGCAGTACTTC	CASSSKVSDEQYF
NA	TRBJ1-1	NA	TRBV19	TGTGCCAGTAATGGACTGGGGGACACTGAAGCTTTCTTT	CASNGLGDTEAFF
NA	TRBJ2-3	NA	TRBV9	TGTGCCAGCAGCGCACAGGGGAGGGACACAGATACGCAGTATTTT	CASSAQGRDTDTQYF
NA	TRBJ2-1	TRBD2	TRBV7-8	TGTGCCAGCAGCTTCACCACTAGCGGGGGGGCGTATGAGCAGTTCTTC	CASSFTTSGGAYEQFF
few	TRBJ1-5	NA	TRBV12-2	TGTGCAAGTCGCCTCGAGGGCGGTGGCAATCAGCCCCAGCATTTT	CASRLEGGGNQPQHF
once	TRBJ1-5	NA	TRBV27	TGTGCCAGCACCGCCGGGGTTTGGCCCCAGCATTTT	CASTAGVWPQHF
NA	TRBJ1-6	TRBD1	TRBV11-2	TGTGCCAGCAGCTTAGGCGGGACAGGGGTGAGATCACCCCTCCACTTT	CASSLGGTGVRSPLHF
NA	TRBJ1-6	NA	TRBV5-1	TGCGCCAGCAGCGAGGGGATGCGGTCACCCCTCCACTTT	CASSEGMRSPLHF
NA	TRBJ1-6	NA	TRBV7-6	TGTGCCAGCAGCTCGGAGAGCTCCTATAATTCACCCCTCCACTTT	CASSSESSYNSPLHF
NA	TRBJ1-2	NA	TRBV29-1	TGCAGCGATAGGGGTCCCGAGGTTGGCTACACCTTC	CSDRGPEVGYTF
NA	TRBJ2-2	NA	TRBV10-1	TGCGCCAGCAGACCGATGAGGGACACCGGGGAGCTGTTTTTT	CASRPMRDTGELFF
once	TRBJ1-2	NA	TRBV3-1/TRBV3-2	TGTGCCAGCAGGTACTCAGGGGTTCCCTATGGCTACACCTTC	CASRYSGVPYGYTF
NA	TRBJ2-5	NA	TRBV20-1	TGCAGTGCTAGTACCGCCTGGGGGGTCGGGGAGACCCAGTACTTC	CSASTAWGVGETQYF
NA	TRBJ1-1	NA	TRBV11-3	TGTGCCAGCAGCTTAGGATCCGGGTCCAGAGCTTTCTTT	CASSLGSGSRAFF
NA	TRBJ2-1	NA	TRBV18	TGTGCCAGCTCACCGTCACAAACCACCTACAATGAGCAGTTCTTC	CASSPSQTTYNEQFF
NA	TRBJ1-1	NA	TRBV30	TGTGCCTGGAGTGTGCCAGAGCCAACTGAAGCTTTCTTT	CAWSVPEPTEAFF